The 20 T cell receptor beta chains below were found in one sample sequenced in a study of T cell responses to AZD1222 COVID-19 vaccine. Libraries were prepared by immunoSEQ multiplex PCR; TCRdb keeps only in-frame clonotypes and omits some of them. The table lists 70,000 to 95,000 clones, over 85% of them singletons. Sequencing was performed on peripheral blood, taken on day 0 of MenACWY control vaccination. These receptors originate from an adult in good health.

This chain joins TRBV6-4 and TRBJ2-7; 7 positions match TRBD1. The germline CDR1 and CDR2 sequences are MRHNA and SNTAGT. The CDR3 length is 12 residues. The V and J ends lost 8 bases and 2 bases, in that order; junction bases with no gene match: 3. CDR3: CASSDRAYEQYF. The DNA of the CDR3 is TGTGCCAGCTCCGACAGGGCCTACGAGCAGTACTTC.

The J gene is TRBJ2-1, the V gene TRBV4-2; D possibly corresponds to TRBD2 (5 bases). Germline values: CDR1 LGHNA, CDR2 YNFKEQ. CDR3 length equals 13 residues. V was cut by 2 bases and J by 4 bases, with 6 bases left in between. In DNA form, the CDR3 reads TGTGCCAGCAGCCAACGGGATTACAATGAGCAGTTCTTC. Translated, it gives CASSQRDYNEQFF.

The gene calls are TRBV7-9 and TRBJ2-7; D is undetermined. The CDR3 contains 14 residues. CDR1 is SEHNR and CDR2 is FQNEAQ in the germline V gene (reference sequence). Trimming cost V 1 base and J 2 bases, with 9 bases left between them. The CDR3 sequence is CASSLGLGPYEQYF. The CDR3 DNA follows: TGTGCCAGCAGCTTAGGCCTAGGGCCCTACGAGCAGTACTTC.

This CDR3 is CASSVEGAHTDTQYF. CDR3 nucleotide sequence: TGCGCCAGCAGTGTTGAGGGGGCCCACACAGATACGCAGTATTTT. The chain links TRBV10-2 to TRBJ2-3; 7 nucleotides align to TRBD1. CDR3 length: 15 amino acids. Trimming at V came to 4 bases and at J to 2 bases, leaving 6 bases not matched to a gene. Germline V gene data show CDR1 as WSHSY and CDR2 as SAAADI.

The V call is TRBV7-9, the J call TRBJ2-3; a weak D match, TRBD1 (6 bases). Looked up from germline, CDR1 is SEHNR and CDR2 is FQNEAQ (reference sequence). Trimming stripped 1 base from V and 0 bases from J, with 8 bases between. CDR3 length equals 15 residues. This CDR3 is CASSLDRASTDTQYF. CDR3 nucleotides: TGTGCCAGCAGCTTAGACAGGGCGAGCACAGATACGCAGTATTTT.

The chain has TRBV9 and TRBJ2-7; TRBD1 aligns across 11 bases. The germline CDR1 and CDR2 sequences are SGDLS and YYNGEE. The CDR3 is 16 amino acids. V was pared by 0 bases and J by 4 bases, with 6 bases of the junction left unmatched. The CDR3 DNA reads TGTGCCAGCAGCGTAGATGGGGGACAGGGGGTATACGAGCAGTACTTC. Its protein is CASSVDGGQGVYEQYF.

The rearrangement joins TRBV28 to TRBJ2-5; TRBD1 is a possible D gene (6 bases). Germline CDR1 reads MDHEN; CDR2 reads SYDVKM. This CDR3 has 13 amino acids. V shed 4 bases and J shed 2 bases, with 8 bases lying between them. CDR3 sequence (DNA): TGTGCCAGCAGTTCCGGACAGCAAGAGACCCAGTACTTC. This sequence encodes CASSSGQQETQYF.

This rearrangement joins TRBV7-9 to TRBJ1-2, with a weak D call TRBD1 (6 bases). The CDR3 totals 12 residues. Trimming shortened V by 5 bases and J by 4 bases, and 8 bases separated the two germline ends. Germline CDR1 and CDR2: SEHNR and FQNEAQ (reference sequence). This CDR3 reads CASSVDSYGYTF. Written as DNA, the CDR3 is TGTGCCAGCAGCGTGGACAGCTATGGCTACACCTTC.

The chain joins TRBV9 to TRBJ2-5; D is ambiguous. The CDR3 length is 16 residues. V was shortened by 0 bases and J by 1 base, with 13 bases between the two germline ends. The V gene's germline CDR1 is SGDLS and CDR2 YYNGEE. CDR3 sequence reads: CASSVGGGGLQETQYF. CDR3 bases: TGTGCCAGCAGCGTAGGAGGCGGCGGTCTCCAAGAGACCCAGTACTTC.

The chain has TRBV30 and TRBJ2-5; 8 nucleotides line up with TRBD1. Germline lookup yields CDR1 GTSNPN and CDR2 SVGIG (reference sequence). The CDR3 covers 15 residues. The V and J ends lost 0 bases and 1 base, in that order; junction bases with no gene match: 4. For the CDR3, the DNA is TGTGCCTGGAGTGTACTTGGGACAGGCCAAGAGACCCAGTACTTC. Protein product: CAWSVLGTGQETQYF.

This chain joins TRBV2 and TRBJ1-2; D remains unclear. Germline CDR1 reads SNHLY; CDR2 reads FYNNEI. With 7 bases removed from V and 2 bases from J, the gap between germline ends came to 14 bases. This CDR3 has 14 amino acids. The CDR3 reads CASTLRGENYGYTF. The CDR3 DNA follows: TGTGCCAGCACCTTACGGGGAGAGAACTATGGCTACACCTTC.

This chain joins TRBV4-3 and TRBJ1-5, with TRBD1 matching 7 bases. Trimming at V came to 2 bases and at J to 5 bases, leaving 6 bases not matched to a gene. Germline values: CDR1 LGHNA, CDR2 YSLEER. CDR3 length equals 15 residues. The DNA for the CDR3 is TGCGCCAGCAGCCAAAGCTCAGGGGGGGATCAGCCCCAGCATTTT. It is translated as CASSQSSGGDQPQHF.

This clone is a singleton in its sample. As DNA, the CDR3 is TGTGCCAGCAGTTACTCTCGAGGCCTCCAGTACTTC. Its protein is CASSYSRGLQYF. V usage is TRBV6-2 or TRBV6-3 and J usage is TRBJ2-7, with no clear D. The CDR3 contains 12 residues. The ends were cut back, 0 bases at V and 10 bases at J, with 10 bases in the middle. Germline V gene sequence: CDR1 MNHEY, CDR2 SVGEGT.

The V gene is TRBV7-6, the J gene TRBJ2-2; unclear D gene. This CDR3 spans 15 amino acids. CDR1 is SGHVS, CDR2 FNYEAQ, per germline. V lost 5 bases to trimming and J lost 0 bases, with 10 bases between them. CDR3 bases: TGTGCCAGCAGCCGCTCGACAACGAACACCGGGGAGCTGTTTTTT. Protein: CASSRSTTNTGELFF.

The chain couples TRBV19 to TRBJ1-4, with TRBD1 identical over 7 bases. J gave up 0 bases and V 4 bases, and 5 bases lay outside the gene matches. The CDR3 loop spans 16 amino acids. Germline V gene sequence: CDR1 LNHDA, CDR2 SQIVND (reference sequence). This CDR3 reads CASSRDRSTTNEKLFF. CDR3 sequence (DNA): TGTGCCAGTAGTAGGGACAGATCAACAACTAATGAAAAACTGTTTTTT.

The chain employs TRBV7-2 and TRBJ1-6; no firm D call. V was clipped by 3 bases and J by 7 bases, with 4 bases between them. Germline lookup yields CDR1 SGHTA and CDR2 FQGNSA. This CDR3 has 12 amino acids. CDR3 in amino acids: CASSFPNSPLHF. The CDR3 nucleotides are TGTGCCAGCAGCTTTCCGAATTCACCCCTCCACTTT.

The chain joins TRBV7-8 to TRBJ1-1; D uncertain. V shed 5 bases and J shed 6 bases, with 16 bases lying between them. CDR1 is SGHVS, CDR2 FQNEAQ, per germline. This CDR3 has 14 amino acids. As DNA, the CDR3 is TGTGCCAGCAGCGACAAGACTTGGATCGCTGAAGCTTTCTTT. This gives the protein CASSDKTWIAEAFF. The whole variable domain, filled in from reference TRBV7-8 and TRBJ1-1, reads GAGVSQSPRYKVAKRGQDVALRCDPISGHVSLFWYQQALGQGPEFLTYFQNEAQLDKSGLPSDRFFAERPEGSVSTLKIQRTQQEDSAVYLCASSDKTWIAEAFFGQGTRLTVV.

The rearrangement joins TRBV4-1 to TRBJ2-1; no clear D gene. V lost 1 base and J 0 bases, leaving 13 bases between the germline ends. The germline V gene has CDR1 MGHRA and CDR2 YSYEKL. The CDR3 spans 17 residues. This chain's CDR3 is CASSQGDSRSSYNEQFF. In DNA, the CDR3 is TGCGCCAGCAGCCAAGGTGATAGCCGCAGCTCCTACAATGAGCAGTTCTTC.

Here the CDR3 DNA reads TGTGCCAGCAGCTTAGCGGGGGTTACAGATACGCAGTATTTT. Amino acids: CASSLAGVTDTQYF. The chain combines TRBV11-3 with TRBJ2-3; D may be TRBD2 (6 bases). V lost 1 base and J lost 3, with 8 bases in between. This CDR3 is 14 amino acids long. Germline V gene sequence: CDR1 SGHNT, CDR2 YENEEA.

This rearrangement joins TRBV5-6 to TRBJ1-1, with unresolved D. Germline V gene sequence: CDR1 SGHDT, CDR2 YYEEEE. V was pared by 3 bases and J by 1 base, with 13 bases between. This CDR3 has 15 amino acids. The chain's CDR3 is CASSSGKVENTEAFF. In DNA form, the CDR3 reads TGTGCCAGCAGCTCGGGGAAAGTGGAGAACACTGAAGCTTTCTTT. The full variable domain, its missing parts supplied by reference TRBV5-6 and TRBJ1-1, is DAGVTQSPTHLIKTRGQQVTLRCSPKSGHDTVSWYQQALGQGPQFIFQYYEEEERQRGNFPDRFSGHQFPNYSSELNVNALLLGDSALYLCASSSGKVENTEAFFGQGTRLTVV.